The TCR beta chain under discussion was sequenced for a study of shared clonotypes between healthy human individuals. Into CD45RA+ naive and CD45RA-negative memory subsets, the CD4+ cells were split. Worth noting for this clone: Antigen specificity is unknown.

Repertoires were generated with immunoSEQ multiplex PCR, while TCRdb's copy carries only in-frame clones and drops some. Of roughly 2.5 million clones listed, approximately 94% are singletons. The CDR3 contains 14 residues. Germline V gives CDR1 MNHNY, CDR2 SVGAGI (reference sequence). V was cut by 6 bases and J by 7 bases, with 13 bases left in between. Regarding the study as a whole: Several donors shared around 5% of their naive CD4 clonotypes.

Sequenced input: naive CD4+ T cells sorted from blood. Indicated subset: CD45RA+ positively selected. The receptor's source is a man between 18 and 35 years old in good health. The chain links TRBV6-6 to TRBJ1-6; weak D call: TRBD1 (5 bases). This CDR3 is CASRSGEGNSPLHF. As DNA, the CDR3 is TGTGCCAGCAGATCGGGGGAGGGAAATTCACCCCTCCACTTT.